The sequence of this T cell receptor beta chain was determined in a study of control samples from healthy donors and cancer patients. CDR3 size: 18 residues. The V segment lost 0 bases and the J segment 7 bases; nucleotides outside the gene matches: 13. The germline CDR1 and CDR2 sequences are MNHNS and SASEGT. Method: immunoSEQ multiplex PCR; TCRdb's copy keeps in-frame clones and lacks some. The sample yields 170,000 or so clones, approximately 92% seen once. The chain has TRBV6-1 and TRBJ2-1, with 9 nucleotides matching TRBD2. The sequence was obtained from a man younger than 35 in good health. Sequencing was carried out using blood. The CDR3 DNA reads as TGTGCCAGCAGTGAAGCGCTAGCGGGGTCAGCCGTCGGAAATGAGCAGTTCTTC. It codes for CASSEALAGSAVGNEQFF.